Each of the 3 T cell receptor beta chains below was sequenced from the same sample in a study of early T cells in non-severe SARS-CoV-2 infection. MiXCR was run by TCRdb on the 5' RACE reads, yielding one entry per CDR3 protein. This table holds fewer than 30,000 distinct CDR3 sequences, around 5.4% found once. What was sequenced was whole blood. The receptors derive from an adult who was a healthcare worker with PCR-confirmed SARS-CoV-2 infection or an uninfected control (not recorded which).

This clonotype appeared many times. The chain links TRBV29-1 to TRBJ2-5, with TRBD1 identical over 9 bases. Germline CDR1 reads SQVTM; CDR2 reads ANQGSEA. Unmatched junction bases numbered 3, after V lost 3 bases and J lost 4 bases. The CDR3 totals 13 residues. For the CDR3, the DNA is TGCAGCGTTGACACAGGGGGCGGAGAGACCCAGTACTTC. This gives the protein CSVDTGGGETQYF. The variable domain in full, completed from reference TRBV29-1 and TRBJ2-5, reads SAVISQKPSRDICQRGTSLTIQCQVDSQVTMMFWYRQQPGQSLTLIATANQGSEATYESGFVIDKFPISRPNLTFSTLTVSNMSPEDSSIYLCSVDTGGGETQYFGPGTRLLVL.

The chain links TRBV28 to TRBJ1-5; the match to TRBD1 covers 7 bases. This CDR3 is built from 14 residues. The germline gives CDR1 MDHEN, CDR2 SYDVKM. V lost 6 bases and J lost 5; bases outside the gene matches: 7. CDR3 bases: TGTGCCAGCAGCTATACAGGGGTTTATCAGCCCCAGCATTTT. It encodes CASSYTGVYQPQHF.

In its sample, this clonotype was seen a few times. CDR3 nucleotide sequence: TGTGCCAGCTCACCAGGCCCTAGCAGAAACTACGAGCAGTACTTC. Its protein product is CASSPGPSRNYEQYF. The chain combines TRBV18 with TRBJ2-7, with D perhaps matching TRBD2 (5 bases). CDR1 is KGHSH, CDR2 LQKENI, per germline. The germline V and J ends were trimmed by 2 bases and 3 bases, with 14 bases remaining between them. There are 15 residues in the CDR3.